One and the same sample provided the 24 T cell receptor beta chains below, sequenced in a study of neurological immune-mediated disorders. TCRdb re-analysed the 5' RACE reads in MiXCR, keeping a single row per CDR3 protein. The sample carries approximately 37,000 distinct CDR3 sequences, 14% recorded once. The source material was PBMCs. The receptor set was obtained from a woman between 45 and 60 years old with HTLV-1-associated myelopathy (HAM/TSP).

This clonotype was counted at least ten times. The chain recombines TRBV6-2 or TRBV6-3 with TRBJ2-2; D is unresolved. The V gene lost 7 bases and the J gene lost 6 bases, with 12 bases spanning the gap. CDR3 size: 13 residues. The V gene's germline CDR1 is MNHEY and CDR2 SVGEGT. As DNA, the CDR3 is TGTGCCAGCAAAAATAACGGCCCCGGGGAGCTGTTTTTT. Translated, it gives CASKNNGPGELFF.

The table lists this clonotype with many counts. The V gene is TRBV20-1, the J gene TRBJ2-5; TRBD1 agrees at 10 bases. In germline, CDR1 is DFQATT, CDR2 SNEGSKA (reference sequence). The CDR3 length is 14 residues. V lost 1 base and J lost 5; bases outside the gene matches: 4. DNA of the CDR3: TGCAGTGCTAGAGGGACAGGGGGGGTGGAGACCCAGTACTTC. It translates to CSARGTGGVETQYF.

At least ten counts were recorded for this clonotype. The J gene is TRBJ1-6, the V gene TRBV9; TRBD1 might be the D (5 bases). The CDR3 totals 15 residues. The germline V and J ends were trimmed by 0 bases and 8 bases, with 12 bases remaining between them. The germline gives CDR1 SGDLS, CDR2 YYNGEE. The CDR3 nucleotides read TGTGCCAGCAGCGTAGCCGGGGACGCGGATTCACCCCTCCACTTT. Protein product: CASSVAGDADSPLHF.

Ten or more counts support this clonotype. The genes are TRBV14 and TRBJ1-1; 9 nucleotides align to TRBD1. CDR1 and CDR2 (germline): SGHDN, FVKESK. V gave up 6 bases and J gave up 1 base; unmatched junction bases: 15. The CDR3 extends over 18 amino acids. The CDR3 DNA follows: TGTGCCAGCAGGCCGAGACCGGGACAGGGAGTATCGAACACTGAAGCTTTCTTT. It encodes CASRPRPGQGVSNTEAFF.

Ten or more counts support this clonotype. The chain combines TRBV20-1 with TRBJ2-5; tentatively, D is TRBD1 or TRBD2 (5 bases each). V was shortened by 1 base and J by 2 bases, with 14 bases between the two germline ends. The CDR3 runs 15 residues. The germline CDR1 and CDR2 sequences are DFQATT and SNEGSKA (reference sequence). The CDR3 spells CSARVKGPGQETQYF. CDR3 coding DNA: TGCAGTGCTAGAGTAAAGGGACCCGGACAAGAGACCCAGTACTTC.

This clonotype was seen at least ten times. The genes are TRBV5-6 and TRBJ1-2, with TRBD1 as a possible D gene (6 bases). Germline lookup yields CDR1 SGHDT and CDR2 YYEEEE. The CDR3 is made up of 14 amino acids. Trimming stripped 4 bases from V and 4 bases from J, with 14 bases between. CDR3 bases: TGTGCCAGCAGCATGAACAGGGCCGCCTATGGCTACACCTTC. Protein: CASSMNRAAYGYTF.

This clonotype was observed at least ten times. This chain uses TRBV20-1 with TRBJ1-6; the D is unclear. Germline-derived CDR1 and CDR2 are DFQATT and SNEGSKA (reference sequence). The CDR3 runs to 15 residues. The germline V and J ends were trimmed by 0 bases and 8 bases, with 14 bases remaining between them. As DNA, the CDR3 is TGCAGTGCTAGAGATAACCGGGCCTTCGATTCACCCCTCCACTTT. Protein: CSARDNRAFDSPLHF.

Many counts were recorded for this clonotype. This rearrangement joins TRBV7-9 to TRBJ2-7, with D tentatively TRBD1 (5 bases). The CDR3 runs 16 residues. The V end was cut by 3 bases, the J end by 0 bases, with 15 bases between. CDR1 is SEHNR and CDR2 is FQNEAQ in the germline V gene (reference sequence). This CDR3 is CASSLILGPSSYEQYF. Written as DNA, the CDR3 is TGTGCCAGCAGCTTGATCCTGGGGCCGAGCTCCTACGAGCAGTACTTC.

The table lists this clonotype with many counts. The V gene is TRBV2, the J gene TRBJ2-1, with D possibly TRBD2 on 6 matching bases. Trimming left V 3 bases short and J 9 bases short, with 12 bases between. CDR3 length: 13 residues. The germline V gene encodes CDR1 SNHLY and CDR2 FYNNEI. CDR3 in DNA: TGTGCCAGCAGTGACGGGGGTGGGTTTGAGCAGTTCTTC. It translates to CASSDGGGFEQFF.

This clonotype was seen a single time. An end of the junction does not agree with germline; a read error may underlie this. This chain joins TRBV11-3 and TRBJ2-1; 7 nucleotides align to TRBD1. The germline V gene encodes CDR1 SGHNT and CDR2 YENEEA. The CDR3 is 14 amino acids. CDR3 DNA: TGTGCCAGCAGCTTCGGTTCACAGGGGAGTGAGCAGCTCTTC. Translating it yields CASSFGSQGSEQLF.

In nucleotides, the CDR3 is TGTGCCGTCCTTCCTAGCGGGCGGTACAATGAGCAGTACTTC. Translated, it gives CAVLPSGRYNEQYF. This rearrangement joins TRBV10-3 to TRBJ2-1; the match to TRBD2 covers 8 bases. The J call is uncertain, as TRBJ2-7 better fits the DNA end. This CDR3 has 14 amino acids. Germline V gives CDR1 ENHRY, CDR2 SYGVKD.

There are many counts of this clonotype. The chain links TRBV12-3 or TRBV12-4 to TRBJ1-3; D gene uncertain. This CDR3 contains 14 residues. The V end lost 6 bases, the J end lost 1 base, and 10 bases lay between the germline ends. The CDR3 bases are TGTGCCAGCAGCCTAGCGGTGTCTGGAAACACCATATATTTT. Its translation: CASSLAVSGNTIYF.

The genes are TRBV18 and TRBJ1-5; the D is unclear. This CDR3 has 14 amino acids. CDR1 is KGHSH, CDR2 LQKENI, per germline. The V and J ends lost 2 bases and 3 bases respectively, with 8 bases between them. CDR3 bases: TGTGCCAGCTCACCAGGGTCGGACAATCAGCCCCAGCATTTT. It is translated as CASSPGSDNQPQHF.

This clonotype has a count of ten or more. The genes are TRBV29-1 and TRBJ2-3; D not certain. The CDR3 loop spans 16 amino acids. Trimming left V 0 bases short and J 6 bases short, with 19 bases between. Germline V gives CDR1 SQVTM, CDR2 ANQGSEA. CDR3 in amino acids: CSVEDQKTGPVDTQYF. In nucleotides, the CDR3 is TGCAGCGTTGAAGATCAGAAGACTGGGCCCGTGGATACGCAGTATTTT.

This clonotype was observed many times. The chain carries TRBV29-1 and TRBJ1-1; TRBD1 aligns across 9 bases. Germline CDR1 and CDR2: SQVTM and ANQGSEA. The V gene end was trimmed by 6 bases and the J gene end by 0 bases; junction bases not matched to a gene: 8. The CDR3 totals 15 residues. The CDR3 sequence: CSVGGQGGLNTEAFF. In DNA form, the CDR3 reads TGCAGCGTAGGGGGACAGGGTGGTTTGAACACTGAAGCTTTCTTT.

This clonotype has a count of ten or more. Compared with germline, one end of the junction differs, possibly owing to a read error. The V and J genes are TRBV7-7 and TRBJ2-1; 7 bases line up with TRBD1. CDR1 SSHAT and CDR2 FNYEAQ come from the germline V gene (reference sequence). The CDR3 spans 14 residues. CDR3: CASSLGLRGNEQFF. The DNA for the CDR3 is TGTGCTAGCAGCTTAGGCCTCAGGGGGAATGAGCAGTTCTTC.

The sample holds many counts of this clonotype. This sequence joins TRBV10-3 and TRBJ1-1; D is uncertain. The CDR3 totals 12 residues. From germline, CDR1 is ENHRY and CDR2 SYGVKD. V was cut by 4 bases and J by 1 base, with 4 bases left in between. The chain's CDR3 is CAISVRNTEAFF. The CDR3 DNA reads as TGTGCCATCAGTGTGAGGAACACTGAAGCTTTCTTT.

This clonotype was seen ten or more times. CDR3 residues: CSAPIRGSGVLYNEQFF. The CDR3 nucleotides read TGCAGTGCTCCAATAAGAGGTAGCGGGGTTTTATACAATGAGCAGTTCTTC. The chain links TRBV20-1 to TRBJ2-1; 8 nucleotides line up with TRBD2. Germline V gives CDR1 DFQATT, CDR2 SNEGSKA (reference sequence). The trim removed 5 bases at V and 4 bases at J, leaving 16 bases unmatched. The CDR3 covers 17 residues.

The table lists this clonotype with a few counts. J is TRBJ2-3 and V is TRBV7-2, with 8 nucleotides matching TRBD2. The germline CDR1 and CDR2 sequences are SGHTA and FQGNSA. The V gene end was trimmed by 4 bases and the J gene end by 0 bases; junction bases not matched to a gene: 3. This CDR3 is built from 15 residues. The CDR3 spells CASSSRGGSTDTQYF. CDR3 nucleotide sequence: TGTGCCAGCAGCTCCCGGGGGGGAAGCACAGATACGCAGTATTTT.

This clonotype has at least ten counts. The V and J genes are TRBV6-2 or TRBV6-3 and TRBJ2-7; the D gene is possibly TRBD2 (6 bases). This CDR3 region has 15 residues. The V gene lost 2 bases and the J gene lost 7 bases, with 18 bases spanning the gap. Germline V gives CDR1 MNHEY, CDR2 SVGEGT. In DNA form, the CDR3 reads TGTGCCAGCAGTTACGGGATTGCGGGGCTGGGGGAGCAGTACTTC. Its translation: CASSYGIAGLGEQYF.

This clonotype came up once. The gene calls are TRBV5-1 and TRBJ2-3; 9 nucleotides line up with TRBD2. Germline V gives CDR1 SGHRS, CDR2 YFSETQ. V shed 5 bases, J shed 2 bases, and the junction held 9 bases outside the gene matches. CDR3 length equals 16 residues. CDR3: CASRGSGGYNTDTQYF. The CDR3 DNA sequence: TGCGCCAGCAGAGGTAGCGGGGGTTATAACACAGATACGCAGTATTTT.

This clonotype was seen many times. The rearrangement links TRBV12-3 or TRBV12-4 to TRBJ1-5; D possibly corresponds to TRBD1 (6 bases). With 6 bases removed from V and 3 bases from J, the gap between germline ends came to 15 bases. This CDR3 has 15 amino acids. The CDR3 loop reads CASRYRAGSNQPQHF. For the CDR3, the DNA is TGTGCCAGCAGATACAGGGCAGGTTCCAATCAGCCCCAGCATTTT.

Ten or more counts support this clonotype. This sequence joins TRBV2 and TRBJ1-4, with 8 nucleotides matching TRBD1. V lost 7 bases, J lost 11 bases, and 12 bases stayed unmatched. The germline V gene encodes CDR1 SNHLY and CDR2 FYNNEI. The CDR3 contains 14 residues. The DNA for the CDR3 is TGTGCCAGCAACCCGACAGGGGAAGGTGTGAAACTGTTTTTT. It translates to CASNPTGEGVKLFF.

This clonotype is medium-sized (0.01 to 0.1%) by share. The chain couples TRBV6-5 to TRBJ1-2; D is possibly TRBD1 (6 bases). Germline loops: CDR1 MNHEY, CDR2 SVGAGI. There are 16 residues in the CDR3. V was trimmed by 4 bases and J by 4 bases, leaving 19 bases between them. As DNA, the CDR3 is TGTGCCAGCAGTTCATCCATCACAGGGAGTATCTATGGCTACACCTTC. Its translation is CASSSSITGSIYGYTF.